Presented here are 17 T cell receptor beta chains from one specimen sequenced in a study of T cells in Graves' hyperthyroidism and ophthalmopathy. Authors of the study amplified TCR beta CDR3 regions from RNA transcripts. HTBI primers were used for first-round RT-PCR of the TCR CDR3. Each CDR3 protein is one row after TCRdb ran MiXCR on the multiplex PCR reads. The profile shows more than 350,000 distinct CDR3 sequences, about 15% of them singletons. Sequenced material: blood. The receptors were sampled from a woman in her 30s with Graves' hyperthyroidism.

This clonotype was seen a few times. The chain joins TRBV27 to TRBJ2-7; D not certain. V was clipped by 6 bases and J by 3 bases, with 9 bases between them. The germline V gene encodes CDR1 MNHEY and CDR2 SMNVEV (reference sequence). The CDR3 sequence is 12 residues long. The CDR3 DNA reads TGTGCCAGCAGAGACAAAGGCTACGAGCAGTACTTC. Translating it yields CASRDKGYEQYF.

The chain carries TRBV6-1 and TRBJ2-2; D is unclear. The CDR3 runs 13 residues. Germline values: CDR1 MNHNS, CDR2 SASEGT. Deletions cut 5 bases from V and 7 bases from J, with 11 bases between. CDR3: CASSRAFVGELFF. The CDR3, as DNA: TGTGCCAGCAGTAGGGCTTTTGTCGGGGAGCTGTTTTTT.

The rearrangement joins TRBV27 to TRBJ2-7; 7 nucleotides align to TRBD1. From germline, CDR1 is MNHEY and CDR2 SMNVEV (reference sequence). J lost 2 bases, V lost 2 bases, and 9 bases had no gene match. The CDR3 contains 16 residues. CDR3 in DNA: TGTGCCAGCAGTTTAGCCTCCGCAGGGGGTACCTACGAGCAGTACTTC. This translates into CASSLASAGGTYEQYF.

This clonotype was counted ten times or more. This sequence joins TRBV7-2 and TRBJ2-5, with D possibly being TRBD1 (5 bases). This CDR3 region has 14 residues. V gave up 2 bases and J gave up 0 bases, with 7 bases separating them. Germline CDR1 is SGHTA and CDR2 is FQGNSA. The CDR3 sequence is CASSLRGDQETQYF. The CDR3 DNA is TGTGCCAGCAGCTTAAGGGGCGACCAAGAGACCCAGTACTTC.

The genes are TRBV9 and TRBJ1-3; D is possibly TRBD1 (6 bases). CDR1 is SGDLS, CDR2 YYNGEE, per germline. The CDR3 has 16 amino acids. Deletions cut 2 bases from V and 0 bases from J, with 12 bases between. This CDR3 is CASSVNTGLSGNTIYF. CDR3 sequence (DNA): TGTGCCAGCAGCGTCAACACAGGGCTCTCTGGAAACACCATATATTTT.

In this sample, this clonotype turned up a few times. V gene TRBV12-5 combines with J gene TRBJ2-2; tentatively, D is TRBD1 (6 bases). This CDR3 has 16 amino acids. The V end was cut by 6 bases, the J end by 6 bases, with 20 bases between. CDR1 LGHNT and CDR2 FRNRAP come from the germline V gene. The CDR3 is CASGNPGQQVPGELFF. The CDR3 bases are TGTGCTAGTGGAAACCCGGGACAACAGGTCCCCGGGGAGCTGTTTTTT.

The chain recombines TRBV7-9 with TRBJ2-7, with 7 bases aligning to TRBD1. Germline V gene data show CDR1 as SEHNR and CDR2 as FQNEAQ (reference sequence). The CDR3 extends over 15 amino acids. V lost 1 base and J lost 2; bases outside the gene matches: 5. The CDR3, as DNA: TGTGCCAGCAGCTTAGATAGGGGGCGACCCTACGAGCAGTACTTC. This encodes CASSLDRGRPYEQYF.

Many counts were recorded for this clonotype. The chain links TRBV5-1 to TRBJ1-5; unclear D gene. The CDR3 is 14 residues long. V lost 0 bases and J 5 bases, leaving 9 bases between the germline ends. CDR1 and CDR2 (germline): SGHRS, YFSETQ. Here the CDR3 reads CASSLDGQYQPQHF. The CDR3, as DNA: TGCGCCAGCAGCTTGGATGGTCAATATCAGCCCCAGCATTTT. Looking up the rest from reference TRBV5-1 and TRBJ1-5 gives the full variable domain: KAGVTQTPRYLIKTRGQQVTLSCSPISGHRSVSWYQQTPGQGLQFLFEYFSETQRNKGNFPGRFSGRQFSNSRSEMNVSTLELGDSALYLCASSLDGQYQPQHFGDGTRLSIL.

As for this clonotype: Lacking the conserved final phenylalanine or tryptophan, this CDR3 likely reflects a read error. The gene calls are TRBV7-9 and TRBJ1-1; perhaps TRBD1 as D (6 bases). V lost 4 bases to trimming and J lost 0 bases, with 6 bases between them. The CDR3 contains 13 residues. Germline-derived CDR1 and CDR2 are SEHNR and FQNEAQ (reference sequence). CDR3 coding DNA: TGTGCCAGCAGCTGGGACATGAACACTGAAGCTTTCTCT. This sequence encodes CASSWDMNTEAFS.

The chain's CDR3 is CASSRVVADTQYF. DNA for the CDR3: TGTGCCAGCAGCAGGGTGGTTGCAGATACGCAGTATTTT. The chain combines TRBV9 with TRBJ2-3; D unresolved. CDR1 is SGDLS, CDR2 YYNGEE, per germline. The V and J ends lost 4 bases and 4 bases respectively, with 10 bases between them. This CDR3 is built from 13 residues. Using reference TRBV9 and TRBJ2-3 for the parts outside the CDR3, the full variable domain is DSGVTQTPKHLITATGQRVTLRCSPRSGDLSVYWYQQSLDQGLQFLIQYYNGEERAKGNILERFSAQQFPDLHSELNLSSLELGDSALYFCASSRVVADTQYFGPGTRLTVL.

The chain uses TRBV18 and TRBJ1-3; D unresolved. This CDR3 is built from 12 residues. Germline lookup yields CDR1 KGHSH and CDR2 LQKENI. V was pared by 3 bases and J by 6 bases, with 6 bases between. The CDR3 is CASSPQQNTIYF. The CDR3 DNA sequence: TGTGCCAGCTCACCCCAACAAAACACCATATATTTT.

This clonotype has at least ten counts. V usage is TRBV2 and J usage is TRBJ1-1, with 8 bases that match TRBD1. The CDR3 contains 14 residues. Germline-derived CDR1 and CDR2 are SNHLY and FYNNEI. Germline trimming cut 7 bases from V and 5 bases from J; bases unmatched to any gene: 9. The CDR3 here is CASTRTGKRTEAFF. The DNA of the CDR3 is TGTGCCAGCACTCGGACAGGGAAGAGGACTGAAGCTTTCTTT.

This chain links TRBV7-2 with TRBJ2-7; 13 nucleotides align to TRBD2. CDR3 length: 18 amino acids. Unmatched junction bases numbered 12, after V lost 5 bases and J lost 2 bases. Germline V lookup: CDR1 SGHTA, CDR2 FQGNSA. The CDR3 bases are TGTGCCAGCAGCCCTGGACTAGCGGGAGCCAAGAGGGCCTACGAGCAGTACTTC. This translates into CASSPGLAGAKRAYEQYF. The full variable domain, completed using reference TRBV7-2 and TRBJ2-7, is GAGVSQSPSNKVTEKGKDVELRCDPISGHTALYWYRQSLGQGLEFLIYFQGNSAPDKSGLPSDRFSAERTGGSVSTLTIQRTQQEDSAVYLCASSPGLAGAKRAYEQYFGPGTRLTVT.

V and J are TRBV5-4 and TRBJ2-7, with a tentative D call TRBD2 (6 bases). This CDR3 has 14 amino acids. V lost 7 bases to trimming and J lost 3 bases, with 17 bases between them. Germline assignment: CDR1 SGHNT and CDR2 YYREEE (reference sequence). This CDR3 reads CASGRGGAGYEQYF. CDR3 nucleotide sequence: TGTGCCAGCGGGCGCGGCGGGGCTGGCTACGAGCAGTACTTC.

This clonotype was counted once. J is TRBJ2-2 and V is TRBV19; D call uncertain. The CDR3 is made up of 15 amino acids. Trimming left V 1 base short and J 4 bases short, with 10 bases between. Germline loops: CDR1 LNHDA, CDR2 SQIVND (reference sequence). CDR3 residues: CASSIAVIGTGELFF. The CDR3 DNA follows: TGTGCCAGTAGTATAGCGGTAATCGGCACCGGGGAGCTGTTTTTT.

This clonotype occurred many times. The V gene is TRBV18, the J gene TRBJ2-6; D call uncertain. This CDR3 has 14 residues. The germline gives CDR1 KGHSH, CDR2 LQKENI. Trimming took 4 bases from V and 4 from J, leaving 8 bases between them. Here the CDR3 reads CASSLTPGANVLTF. CDR3 nucleotide sequence: TGTGCCAGCTCACTGACTCCAGGGGCCAACGTCCTGACTTTC.

The V and J genes are TRBV20-1 and TRBJ2-7, with D perhaps TRBD2 (6 bases). CDR1 is DFQATT, CDR2 SNEGSKA, per germline (reference sequence). The CDR3 is made up of 12 amino acids. CDR3 sequence reads: CRGERGNYEQYF. The CDR3 DNA reads as TGCAGGGGCGAACGGGGGAACTACGAGCAGTACTTC.